The present T cell receptor (beta chain) was sequenced within a study of beta chain features in type 1 diabetes listed by TCRdb under 2018. A note on the overall study: Patients and healthy donors did not differ in mean age, gender distribution, total cell number or subset yield. Naive and central memory subsets were obtained from all 28 donors, but regulatory and stem cell-like memory subsets were isolated from only 8 patients and about eight healthy donors. The study compared the TCRB repertoires of sorted circulating CD4+ T cell subsets in recently diagnosed type 1 diabetes patients with those in matched healthy donors. Across all samples, approximately 100 million sorted cells were examined, and cell number per subset correlated strongly with RNA yield. What the work shows at the level of the full study, not this receptor alone: PCR might favor shorter templates, but patient and control samples were amplified and corrected together, so any skew would affect both groups equally. HLA sub-analyses involved small numbers of individuals, so any influence of HLA type on TCRB rearrangement remained unresolved. A moderate but significant shortening of TCRB CDR3 length was observed in type 1 diabetes patients in all four CD4+ subsets. Because cDNA was sequenced instead of genomic DNA, highly expressing activated cells could be over-represented, though the groups showed no difference in activation or CD3 levels. Naive, central memory and regulatory TCRB repertoires appeared to be more alike among patients than among healthy donors. At VDJ recombination sites, patients with type 1 diabetes made fewer insertions and deleted more nucleotides, a pattern implying thymic rearrangement abnormalities.

The germline V gene (reference sequence) gives CDR1 as SEHNR and CDR2 as FQNEAQ. The V and J ends are trimmed by 4 bases and 3 bases, leaving 7 bases between them. The CDR3 holds 12 amino acids from the cysteine to the phenylalanine. Of all the DNA, just the CDR3 is kept, 36 bases in frame from base 1. The entire amount of isolated RNA was reverse transcribed using the High Capacity cDNA Reverse Transcription Kit, so the sequenced TCRB transcripts were expressed ones. Naive, central memory and regulatory T cell samples underwent deep immunoSEQ sequencing, averaging around 3.7 million total reads per sample. Sorted cells were lysed in RLT buffer and RNA was extracted with DNase-treated RNeasy Micro or Mini kits, depending on cell number. Each cell subset was processed separately to prevent cross-contamination, with patient and healthy donor samples processed together. The immunoSEQ multiplex PCR was used to amplify TCRB sequences from cDNA, yielding 87-bp fragments that span the CDR3 region. Amplicons were sequenced on the Illumina HiSeq platform. The study's processing was this. PCR bias was corrected computationally using synthetic template baselines, and reads within Hamming distance 2 were collapsed, with unmergeable singletons discarded. Reads were aligned against IMGT to assign V, D and J genes, CDR3 length and insertions or deletions at six rearrangement sites. Within each subset, clonotype counts were normalized to the number of sorted cells before true diversity and Gini coefficients were calculated with the tcR R package. The overlap coefficient, calculated on TCRB nucleotide sequences, was used to quantify repertoire sharing. TCRdb took over this immuneACCESS table, retaining in-frame rearrangements with V and J assigned. Such tables are incomplete; in checked studies, under half of the missing clones stem from an unresolved V gene, and the remainder is unexplained. V, J and clone size are those of that table, while D and trimming were read from the DNA. The sample has around 340,000 clones on record, about a tenth of them singletons. The ten largest clones represent 1% of the sample.

Each donor gave one peripheral blood draw, around 100 mL on average, collected into heparinised tubes. A BD FACSAria II was used to sort naive, central memory, regulatory and stem cell-like memory CD4+ T cells with a panel that included CD45RO, CCR7, CD25, CD127, CD95 and CD27. All sorted populations exceeded 95% purity. Right away, PBMCs were isolated by Lymphoprep density gradient centrifugation and were stained directly, with no culture step. Samples were stained and sorted in pairs, with one healthy donor and one patient per experiment, so that batch effects were minimized. Details on this clone: Which antigen it targets is not known. No base qualities exist here, and no much larger clone lies one base off it.

Rearrangement joined TRBV7-9 to TRBJ2-7; the D gene assignment is ambiguous. The sequencing sample was made of central memory CD4+ T cells from blood. This sequence originates from a man between 25 and 39 years old with type 1 diabetes. DNA sequence: TGTGCCAGCAGCTCCCGTATCTACGAGCAGTACTTC. It encodes CASSSRIYEQYF.